This TCR beta chain was sequenced in a study of blood T cell repertoires in COVID-19 (dated by TCRdb to 2018 to 2021). The study in broad terms: Samples covering the acute and convalescent phases of COVID-19 were provided by collaborators in the United States, Italy and Spain. Subjects who had been exposed to COVID-19, were actively infected with it, or had recovered from it provided the deeply sampled blood TCRbeta repertoires that made up the dataset. HLA class I and class II types, where available, came from metadata supplied by the sample provider rather than from assay-based typing. The prospective study material was composed of cDNA or gDNA derived from T cells, B-cell-depleted T cells, or PBMCs. The repertoires were made available in a free public database intended to serve as a resource for research on the immune response to SARS-CoV-2. Sample metadata almost always included a de-identified subject ID, COVID-19 status, age in years and sex. Samples came from the ongoing ImmuneRACE study (first 160 participants) plus 1,254 subjects from 6 global collaborators. Results the study describes overall, beyond this receptor: How much clinical and demographic metadata was included differed by source and by participant, and the metadata was provided uncurated.

Each collaborating institution followed its own protocols to collect whole blood in K2EDTA tubes. For TCRbeta analysis, collaborator samples were shipped as frozen whole blood, as isolated PBMCs, or as DNA extracted from either sample type. From the germline V gene, CDR1 is LGHNT and CDR2 is FRNRAP. The trim is 2 bases for V and 5 bases for J, with a gap of 16 bases between the germline ends. The CDR3 goes from the cysteine to the phenylalanine over 15 residues. Of the read, only the CDR3 DNA is kept; its 45 bases are in frame from base 1. TCRbeta CDR3 regions were amplified from genomic DNA by means of the immunoSEQ Assay, a bias-controlled multiplex PCR. The authors processed their data as follows. Within the assay, amplification of reference gene primers was used to estimate how many nucleated cells each sample contained. To quantify the absolute abundance of each unique TCRbeta CDR3 rearrangement, sequence reads were collapsed and filtered. For each sample, productive Simpson clonality was calculated as the square root of Simpson's diversity index across productive rearrangements. Held by TCRdb, this immuneACCESS table contains in-frame sequences only and omits some clones. Under half of the omission traces to an unresolved V gene where checked; the cause of the rest is unknown. Clone size and the V and J calls come from that table; the DNA yielded D and trimming. In all, the sample holds approximately 77,000 clones, and roughly 78% of those were seen once. Under 5.5% of the sample is held by the ten biggest clonotypes.

Remarks on this clone: No cognate antigen has been identified for it. No much larger clonotype is one base removed from it; base qualities were not supplied.

The chain is assembled from TRBV12-5 and TRBJ2-7; D gene: possibly TRBD1, on 6 matching bases. The clonotype comes from a woman in her 70s with acute or convalescent COVID-19. The material sequenced was peripheral blood. The DNA is as follows: TGTGCTAGTGGTTTGCATCAGGGGTTCTCTGACGAGCAGTACTTC. Translation gives CASGLHQGFSDEQYF.